Below are 18 T cell receptor beta chains sequenced from a single sample in a study of PD-1 blockade in classical Hodgkin lymphoma. Each patient relapsed following autologous stem cell transplantation, and prior brentuximab vedotin exposure differed. Generated by immunoSEQ multiplex PCR, the TCRdb table keeps only in-frame clones and is missing some. The repertoire has tens of thousands of clones, less than 75% of them found once; the top ten carry approximately 24%. The sample in question was peripheral blood mononuclear cells (PBMCs), obtained before the second cycle of nivolumab. The receptors come from a human donor with classical Hodgkin lymphoma.

This clone was observed once. The V gene is TRBV6-6, the J gene TRBJ2-1, with 10 bases lining up with TRBD2. V trimming: 6 bases; J trimming: 4 bases; junction bases outside the gene matches: 9. The CDR3 is 16 residues long. Germline CDR1 and CDR2: MNHNY and SVGAGI (reference sequence). The chain's CDR3 is CASSPSSGRTYNEQFF. For the CDR3, the DNA is TGTGCCAGCAGCCCGAGTAGCGGGAGGACATACAATGAGCAGTTCTTC.

This clone was observed a handful of times. The rearrangement links TRBV9 to TRBJ2-1; 7 positions match TRBD2. The CDR3 runs 15 residues. Unmatched junction bases numbered 3, after V lost 2 bases and J lost 1 base. Germline V lookup: CDR1 SGDLS, CDR2 YYNGEE. CDR3 residues: CASSVLAESYNEQFF. The CDR3 DNA reads TGTGCCAGCAGCGTCCTAGCGGAATCCTACAATGAGCAGTTCTTC.

The chain carries TRBV18 and TRBJ2-7, with 15 bases that match TRBD2. Losses at the gene ends were 2 bases for V and 3 bases for J; bases not matched to a gene: 2. Germline-derived CDR1 and CDR2 are KGHSH and LQKENI. The CDR3 has 16 residues. CDR3 sequence: CASSPRGLAGGYEQYF. In DNA form, the CDR3 reads TGTGCCAGCTCACCAAGGGGACTAGCGGGAGGCTACGAGCAGTACTTC.

The chain combines TRBV5-1 with TRBJ2-3, with 14 bases identical to TRBD2. V gave up 4 bases and J gave up 4 bases; unmatched junction bases: 11. Germline V gives CDR1 SGHRS, CDR2 YFSETQ. This CDR3 contains 18 residues. CDR3: CASSLTSGRARGADTQYF. Here the CDR3 DNA reads TGCGCCAGCAGCCTGACTAGCGGGAGGGCTCGGGGCGCAGATACGCAGTATTTT.

The chain couples TRBV15 to TRBJ2-1; D possibly corresponds to TRBD2 (6 bases). Trimming removed 1 base from V and 1 base from J, with 11 bases in between. In germline, CDR1 is LNHNV, CDR2 YYDKDF (reference sequence). The CDR3 is 16 amino acids. CDR3 sequence reads: CATSRGGDRSYNEQFF. The CDR3 DNA sequence: TGTGCCACCAGCAGAGGCGGGGACCGGTCCTACAATGAGCAGTTCTTC.

Details on this clone: The sample carries other DNA sequences with the same CDR3. The chain uses TRBV20-1 and TRBJ2-7; D is unresolved. The CDR3 sequence is 10 residues long. Germline lookup yields CDR1 DFQATT and CDR2 SNEGSKA (reference sequence). The germline V and J ends were trimmed by 0 bases and 4 bases, with 1 base remaining between them. The DNA of the CDR3 is TGCAGTGCTAGAGATTACGAGCAGTACTTC. Its protein product is CSARDYEQYF.

This chain links TRBV7-4 with TRBJ2-7, with 13 bases that match TRBD2. Germline assignment: CDR1 SGHVT and CDR2 SQSDAQ. The CDR3 consists of 16 residues. V was pared by 4 bases and J by 2 bases, with 5 bases of the junction left unmatched. The CDR3 loop is CASSSYGLAGAYEQYF. The CDR3 bases are TGTGCCAGCAGCTCGTATGGACTAGCGGGAGCCTACGAGCAGTACTTC.

The CDR3 here is CASSERGTQYF. The CDR3, as DNA: TGTGCCAGCAGTGAAAGAGGGACCCAGTACTTC. This rearrangement joins TRBV6-5 to TRBJ2-5; D remains unclear. Germline V gene lookup returns CDR1 MNHEY and CDR2 SVGAGI. The V end was cut by 5 bases, the J end by 7 bases, with 8 bases between. The CDR3 consists of 11 residues.

The CDR3 nucleotides read TGCGCCAGCAGCCCGGACAGGGGAAAGGCCAATGAGCAGTTCTTC. It yields the protein CASSPDRGKANEQFF. The chain combines TRBV4-1 with TRBJ2-1, with TRBD1 identical over 9 bases. The junction had 7 bases not matched to a gene; V was cut back by 4 bases and J by 6 bases. Germline lookup yields CDR1 MGHRA and CDR2 YSYEKL. The CDR3 loop spans 15 amino acids.

The genes are TRBV18 and TRBJ2-7; 7 nucleotides line up with TRBD1. Germline assignment: CDR1 KGHSH and CDR2 LQKENI. The V and J ends lost 6 bases and 3 bases, in that order; junction bases with no gene match: 5. This CDR3 contains 13 residues. CDR3 amino acids: CASSKGQNYEQYF. CDR3 sequence (DNA): TGTGCCAGCTCCAAGGGACAGAACTACGAGCAGTACTTC.

This rearrangement joins TRBV19 to TRBJ1-1; D is perhaps TRBD1 (5 bases). Germline V gene sequence: CDR1 LNHDA, CDR2 SQIVND (reference sequence). The V gene lost 5 bases and the J gene lost 1 base, with 8 bases spanning the gap. The CDR3 totals 13 residues. Here the CDR3 reads CASSLTENTEAFF. The DNA of the CDR3 is TGTGCCAGTAGTCTGACAGAGAACACTGAAGCTTTCTTT. Together with reference TRBV19 and TRBJ1-1, the CDR3 gives the full variable domain: DGGITQSPKYLFRKEGQNVTLSCEQNLNHDAMYWYRQDPGQGLRLIYYSQIVNDFQKGDIAEGYSVSREKKESFPLTVTSAQKNPTAFYLCASSLTENTEAFFGQGTRLTVV.

This clone was counted between two and nine times. J is TRBJ2-7 and V is TRBV7-9, with D perhaps given as TRBD1 or TRBD2 (5 bases each). CDR1 and CDR2 from the germline V gene are SEHNR and FQNEAQ (reference sequence). With 2 bases removed from V and 4 bases from J, the gap between germline ends came to 18 bases. This CDR3 region has 16 residues. CDR3 coding DNA: TGTGCCAGCAGCTTATGGTCCGGGACCACGGATTACGAGCAGTACTTC. It codes for CASSLWSGTTDYEQYF. The variable domain in full, completed from reference TRBV7-9 and TRBJ2-7, reads DTGVSQNPRHKITKRGQNVTFRCDPISEHNRLYWYRQTLGQGPEFLTYFQNEAQLEKSRLLSDRFSAERPKGSFSTLEIQRTEQGDSAMYLCASSLWSGTTDYEQYFGPGTRLTVT.

The chain is built from TRBV7-8 and TRBJ2-1; 11 positions agree with TRBD2. Trimming cost V 5 bases and J 1 base; bases outside gene matches: 10. CDR1 and CDR2 from the germline V gene are SGHVS and FQNEAQ. This CDR3 has 18 residues. As DNA, the CDR3 is TGTGCCAGCAGCCTAGGACTAGCGGGCAAGGCTTCCTACAATGAGCAGTTCTTC. Amino acid sequence: CASSLGLAGKASYNEQFF.

The chain recombines TRBV5-5 with TRBJ2-5; TRBD1 matches at 10 bases. Germline V gene data show CDR1 as SGHKS and CDR2 as YYEKEE (reference sequence). V was clipped by 2 bases and J by 2 bases; unmatched bases: 6. The CDR3 has 16 amino acids. Here the CDR3 DNA reads TGTGCCAGCAGCTTAGGGGGGACAGGGGTTCAAGAGACCCAGTACTTC. Amino acids: CASSLGGTGVQETQYF. The full variable domain, completed using reference TRBV5-5 and TRBJ2-5, is DAGVTQSPTHLIKTRGQQVTLRCSPISGHKSVSWYQQVLGQGPQFIFQYYEKEERGRGNFPDRFSARQFPNYSSELNVNALLLGDSALYLCASSLGGTGVQETQYFGPGTRLLVL.

The J gene is TRBJ1-1, the V gene TRBV6-5; D remains unclear. From germline, CDR1 is MNHEY and CDR2 SVGAGI. This CDR3 is 14 amino acids long. V was trimmed by 2 bases and J by 4 bases, leaving 11 bases between them. Here the CDR3 DNA reads TGTGCCAGCAGTTACCGAGGACGGGGCACTGAAGCTTTCTTT. Protein: CASSYRGRGTEAFF.

This clone has a handful of counts. The J gene is TRBJ1-1, the V gene TRBV9; tentative D call: TRBD1 (6 bases). V dropped 0 bases and J dropped 5 bases, with 11 bases sitting between them. The V gene's germline CDR1 is SGDLS and CDR2 YYNGEE. There are 14 residues in the CDR3. CDR3: CASSVVTGRTEAFF. CDR3 DNA sequence: TGTGCCAGCAGCGTAGTAACAGGGCGGACTGAAGCTTTCTTT. The full variable domain, completed using reference TRBV9 and TRBJ1-1, is DSGVTQTPKHLITATGQRVTLRCSPRSGDLSVYWYQQSLDQGLQFLIQYYNGEERAKGNILERFSAQQFPDLHSELNLSSLELGDSALYFCASSVVTGRTEAFFGQGTRLTVV.

V gene TRBV5-1 combines with J gene TRBJ2-7, with 7 bases identical to TRBD2. The CDR3 consists of 14 residues. V trimming: 0 bases; J trimming: 1 base; junction bases outside the gene matches: 1. Germline V gene data show CDR1 as SGHRS and CDR2 as YFSETQ. CDR3 residues: CASSLVGGSYEQYF. CDR3 nucleotides: TGCGCCAGCAGCTTGGTGGGGGGGTCCTACGAGCAGTACTTC.

J is TRBJ2-1 and V is TRBV6-5; D not certain. V shed 6 bases and J shed 7 bases, with 10 bases lying between them. The CDR3 spans 12 residues. Germline V gene data show CDR1 as MNHEY and CDR2 as SVGAGI. The DNA for the CDR3 is TGTGCCAGCAGGAGTAGTTGGAATGAGCAGTTCTTC. It yields the protein CASRSSWNEQFF.